This T cell receptor (beta chain) was retrieved from a study of blood T cell repertoires in COVID-19. Trimming took 0 bases from V and 5 from J; bases not matched to a gene: 22. The germline V gene has CDR1 LGHDT and CDR2 YNNKEL (reference sequence). CDR3 size: 21 residues. Clones were read by immunoSEQ multiplex PCR, and TCRdb kept only the in-frame ones, dropping some. The sample carries approximately 210,000 clones, 80% to 90% recorded once. The chain carries TRBV3-1 (or the pseudogene TRBV3-2) and TRBJ2-1, with TRBD2 matching over 7 bases. Sequenced sample: PBMCs or T cells enriched from blood (not recorded which). The receptor was derived from a man younger than 40 in a cohort exposed to, infected with or recovered from COVID-19 (not recorded which). The CDR3 bases are TGTGCCAGCAGCCAAGATATTGGCTCTGGGGTTGCGGGAGTGCGCAACAATGAGCAGTTCTTC. Translating gives CASSQDIGSGVAGVRNNEQFF.